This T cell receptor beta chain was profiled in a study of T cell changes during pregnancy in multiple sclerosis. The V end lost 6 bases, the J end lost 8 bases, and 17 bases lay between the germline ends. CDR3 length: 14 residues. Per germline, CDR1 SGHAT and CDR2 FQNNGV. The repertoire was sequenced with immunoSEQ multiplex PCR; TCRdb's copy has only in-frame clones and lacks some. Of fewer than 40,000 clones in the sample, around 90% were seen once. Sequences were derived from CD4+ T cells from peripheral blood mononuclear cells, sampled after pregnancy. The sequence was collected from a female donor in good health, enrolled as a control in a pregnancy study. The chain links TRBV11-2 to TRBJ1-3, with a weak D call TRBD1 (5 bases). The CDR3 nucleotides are TGTGCCAGCAGTTGGGGAGGCATGGGGGACACCATATATTTT. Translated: CASSWGGMGDTIYF.